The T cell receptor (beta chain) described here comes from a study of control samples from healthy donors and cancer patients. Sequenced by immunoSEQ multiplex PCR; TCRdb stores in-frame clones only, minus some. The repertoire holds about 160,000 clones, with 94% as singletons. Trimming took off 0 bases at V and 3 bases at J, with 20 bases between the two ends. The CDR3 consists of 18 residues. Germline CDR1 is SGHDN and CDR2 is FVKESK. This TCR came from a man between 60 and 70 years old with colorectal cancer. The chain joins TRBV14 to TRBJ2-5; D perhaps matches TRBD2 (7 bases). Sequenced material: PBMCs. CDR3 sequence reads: CASSQERGFGGQKETQYF. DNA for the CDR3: TGTGCCAGCAGCCAAGAGAGAGGATTCGGGGGGCAAAAAGAGACCCAGTACTTC.